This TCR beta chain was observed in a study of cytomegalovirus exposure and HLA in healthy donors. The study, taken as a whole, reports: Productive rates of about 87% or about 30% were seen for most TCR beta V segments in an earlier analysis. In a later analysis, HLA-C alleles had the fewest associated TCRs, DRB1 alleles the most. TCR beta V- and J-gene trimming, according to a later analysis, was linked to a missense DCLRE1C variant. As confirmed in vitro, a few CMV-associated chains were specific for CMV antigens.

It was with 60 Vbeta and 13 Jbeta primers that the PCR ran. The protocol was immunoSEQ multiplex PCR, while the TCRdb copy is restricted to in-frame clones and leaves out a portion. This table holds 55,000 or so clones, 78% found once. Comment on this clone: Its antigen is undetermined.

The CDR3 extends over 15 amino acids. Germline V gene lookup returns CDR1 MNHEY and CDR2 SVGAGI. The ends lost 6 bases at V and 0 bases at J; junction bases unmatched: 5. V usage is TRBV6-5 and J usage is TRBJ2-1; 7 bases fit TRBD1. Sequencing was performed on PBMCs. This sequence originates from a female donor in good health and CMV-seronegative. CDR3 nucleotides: TGTGCCAGCAGCCGGGACAGAAGCTCCTACAATGAGCAGTTCTTC. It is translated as CASSRDRSSYNEQFF.